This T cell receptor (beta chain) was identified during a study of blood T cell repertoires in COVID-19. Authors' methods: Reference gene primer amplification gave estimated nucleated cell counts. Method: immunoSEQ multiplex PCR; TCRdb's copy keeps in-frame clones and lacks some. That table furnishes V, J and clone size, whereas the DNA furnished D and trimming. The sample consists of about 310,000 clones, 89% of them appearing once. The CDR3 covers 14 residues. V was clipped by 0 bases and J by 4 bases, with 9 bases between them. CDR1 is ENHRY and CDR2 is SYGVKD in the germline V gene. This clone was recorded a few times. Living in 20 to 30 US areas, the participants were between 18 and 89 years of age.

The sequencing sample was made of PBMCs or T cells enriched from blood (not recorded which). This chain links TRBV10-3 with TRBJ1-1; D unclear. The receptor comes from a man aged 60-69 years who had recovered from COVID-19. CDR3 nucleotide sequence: TGTGCCATCAGTGAGTCGTCTACCGCCACTGAAGCTTTCTTT. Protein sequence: CAISESSTATEAFF.